The rows below give T cell receptor beta chains drawn from one sample of a study of CD8 T cells in ankylosing spondylitis. TCRdb reprocessed the 5' RACE reads via MiXCR and lists one record per CDR3 protein. The data contain roughly 700,000 distinct CDR3 sequences, around a fifth of them singletons. The sample consisted of blood, either unsorted or a sorted T cell fraction (not recorded which). Receptor source: a male donor with ankylosing spondylitis. Both conserved end residues are part of each CDR3. D genes are given only for firm matches. Rows give clone size only sometimes, using once, few, many, or a class for an expanded clone.

.,.,TRBJ2-1,TRBV15,TGTGCCACCAGCAGAGTGAAGGGGCGAAATGAGCAGTTCTTC,CATSRVKGRNEQFF
.,.,TRBJ2-7,TRBV29-1,TGCAGCGCCTCCCGCGGGGCCCTCTACGAGCAGTACTTC,CSASRGALYEQYF
.,.,TRBJ1-1,TRBV7-9,TGTGCCAGCAGCTTAGACGGTAGTGGGATTGAAGCTTTCTTT,CASSLDGSGIEAFF
once,.,TRBJ1-6,TRBV4-1,TGCGCCAGCAGCCAAGATTCCACGGGGCGCAATTCACCCCTCCACTTT,CASSQDSTGRNSPLHF
.,TRBD2,TRBJ2-1,TRBV6-4,TGTGCCAGCAGTCAGCGGGGGGGCAACTATGAGCAGTTCTTC,CASSQRGGNYEQFF
few,TRBD1,TRBJ2-1,TRBV12-3/TRBV12-4,TGTGCCAGCAGCCGAGGACAGGGGGCGCGCAATGAGCAGTTCTTC,CASSRGQGARNEQFF
.,TRBD1,TRBJ2-7,TRBV10-3,TGTGCCATCAGACCAGGGGGATCATACGAGCAGTACTTC,CAIRPGGSYEQYF
few,TRBD1,TRBJ2-7,TRBV20-1,TGCAGTGCCCTCGCCGTGGGGACAGGGAACTACGAGCAGTACTTC,CSALAVGTGNYEQYF
many,.,TRBJ1-1,TRBV7-6,TGTGCCAGCAGCTTATGGGTGGGCGACACTGAAGCTTTCTTT,CASSLWVGDTEAFF
many,TRBD1,TRBJ1-6,TRBV12-3/TRBV12-4,TGTGCCAGCAGTCTGAACAGGGGGTATAATTCACCCCTCCACTTT,CASSLNRGYNSPLHF
many,.,TRBJ1-5,TRBV4-2,TGTGCCAGCAGCCATGGACCGGTAAATCAGCCCCAGCATTTT,CASSHGPVNQPQHF
.,TRBD1,TRBJ1-1,TRBV27,TGTGCCAGCAGACGGGACAGGGGGGAGGGCACTGAAGCTTTCTTT,CASRRDRGEGTEAFF
once,.,TRBJ2-2,TRBV7-3,TGTGCCAGCAGTCTTACTAGCTCCCACACCGGGGAGCTGTTTTTT,CASSLTSSHTGELFF
few,.,TRBJ2-1,TRBV5-1,TGCGCCAGCAACCCTCTGGACTGGGACTACAATGAGCAGTTCTTC,CASNPLDWDYNEQFF
.,TRBD2,TRBJ2-1,TRBV7-9,TGTGCCAGCAGCATCCATCTAGCGGGAGTTTACAATGAGCAGTTCTTC,CASSIHLAGVYNEQFF
few,.,TRBJ2-1,TRBV6-1,TGTGCCAGCAGCCGTACGGGTGTCGAGGGGGGCCTCTACAATGAGCAGTTCTTC,CASSRTGVEGGLYNEQFF
.,TRBD2,TRBJ2-5,TRBV7-2,TGTGCCAGCAGCTTACTTCTAGCGGGGAAAGAGACCCAGTACTTC,CASSLLLAGKETQYF
.,.,TRBJ1-5,TRBV2,TGTGCCAGCAGTGAACAGGATTGGGCCCAGCCCCAGCATTTT,CASSEQDWAQPQHF
few,.,TRBJ2-2,TRBV5-8,TGTGCCAGCAGCTTGGTCGGCATTGGCACCGGGGAGCTGTTTTTT,CASSLVGIGTGELFF
few,.,TRBJ2-5,TRBV20-1,TGCAGTGCTAGGGCACTAGAGACCCAGTACTTC,CSARALETQYF
.,.,TRBJ2-3,TRBV12-3/TRBV12-4,TGTGCCAGCAGTTTTCCCAGGGAGATAGATACGCAGTATTTT,CASSFPREIDTQYF
.,.,TRBJ2-1,TRBV2,TGTGCCAGCGCCCGAGGGGGGGGGGCCTACAATGAGCAGTTCTTC,CASARGGGAYNEQFF
few,TRBD1,TRBJ1-2,TRBV6-2/TRBV6-3,TGTGCCAGCAGTTCTACGACAGGGCTATATGGCTACACCTTC,CASSSTTGLYGYTF
.,.,TRBJ2-1,TRBV29-1,TGCAGCGCCCGACGGACGGACTACAATGAGCAGTTCTTC,CSARRTDYNEQFF
.,.,TRBJ1-2,TRBV7-2,TGTGCCAGCAGCCGGCCGGGCCCTAACTATGGCTACACCTTC,CASSRPGPNYGYTF
few,TRBD1,TRBJ2-3,TRBV5-4,TGTGCCAGCAGCCCCTACCGGGACAGAAACACAGATACGCAGTATTTT,CASSPYRDRNTDTQYF
few,TRBD1,TRBJ2-7,TRBV5-5,TGTGCCAGCAGCTTCCGACAGGGGGGCGGCGAGCAGTACTTC,CASSFRQGGGEQYF
few,.,TRBJ1-5,TRBV20-1,TGCAGTGCTAGTACGGGAGGCGGTCAGCCCCAGCATTTT,CSASTGGGQPQHF
few,.,TRBJ1-1,TRBV5-4,TGTGCCAGCAGCTTGCCCCCCTCAGCTGAAGCTTTCTTT,CASSLPPSAEAFF
.,.,TRBJ1-5,TRBV19,TGTGCCAGCGACAGCTTCTATAGCAATCAGCCCCAGCATTTT,CASDSFYSNQPQHF
few,.,TRBJ2-4,TRBV28,TGTGCCAGCAGTTCGGCCCTCAGGGGTGCGGGCAAAAACATTCAGTACTTC,CASSSALRGAGKNIQYF
few,.,TRBJ1-1,TRBV11-2,TGTGCCAGCAGCCCGTACACGGGGGGAACTGAAGCTTTCTTT,CASSPYTGGTEAFF
.,.,TRBJ2-3,TRBV7-2,TGTGCCAGCAGCCATTACAGGGCCACAGCCGACACAGATACGCAGTATTTT,CASSHYRATADTDTQYF
.,TRBD1,TRBJ2-7,TRBV6-1,TGTGCCAGCAGCCCTGAACCGGGACAGGGTCCCTACGAGCAGTACTTC,CASSPEPGQGPYEQYF
.,.,TRBJ2-2,TRBV12-3/TRBV12-4,TGTGCCAGCCACGGTGGCATCTCTAACACCGGGGAGCTGTTTTTT,CASHGGISNTGELFF